This T cell receptor (beta chain) is drawn from a study of neurological immune-mediated disorders. Findings and caveats of the study: No CDR3 amino acid sequences recurred among expanded clones across subjects, suggesting private repertoires in all groups.

CDR3 size: 15 residues. Each TCR transcript was tagged with a 10-nucleotide random UMI during 5'RACE. Over 160 million TCR-beta sequences from 15-18 subjects were obtained in each sequencing run. MiXCR was run by TCRdb on the 5' RACE reads, yielding one entry per CDR3 protein. The sample contains about 95,000 distinct CDR3 sequences, around 3.3% of which appear only once. This clonotype was counted ten times or more. Its antigen is unknown. From 2 million PBMCs stored at -80 C, the unsorted libraries were generated. This receptor was identified in a woman aged 18-30 years with multiple sclerosis. Sequencing was performed on PBMCs. The genes are TRBV21-1 and TRBJ2-6; TRBD1 is the table's D call and was not checked against the DNA. TRBV21-1 is a pseudogene. This CDR3 is CASCHQGTGANVLTF. CDR3 DNA: TGTGCCAGCTGTCATCAGGGGACTGGGGCCAACGTCCTGACTTTC.